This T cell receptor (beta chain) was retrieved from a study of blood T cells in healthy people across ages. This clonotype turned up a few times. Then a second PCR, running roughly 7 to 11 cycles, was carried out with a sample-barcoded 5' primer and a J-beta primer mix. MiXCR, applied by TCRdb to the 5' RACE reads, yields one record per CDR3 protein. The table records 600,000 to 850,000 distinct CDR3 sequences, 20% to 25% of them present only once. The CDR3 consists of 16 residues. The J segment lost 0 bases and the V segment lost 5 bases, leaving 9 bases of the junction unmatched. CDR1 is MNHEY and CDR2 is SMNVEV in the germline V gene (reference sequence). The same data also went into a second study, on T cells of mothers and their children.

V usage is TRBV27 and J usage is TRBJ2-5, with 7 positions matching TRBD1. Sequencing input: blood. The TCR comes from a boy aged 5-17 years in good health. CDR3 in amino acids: CASSKTGIFDQETQYF. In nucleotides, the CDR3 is TGTGCCAGCAGTAAGACAGGGATTTTTGACCAAGAGACCCAGTACTTC.